Listed below are T cell receptor beta chains from one sample, sequenced in a study of T-cell memory formation after mild COVID-19. TCRdb processed the 5' RACE reads anew with MiXCR; each CDR3 protein has one entry. The sample consists of roughly 400,000 distinct CDR3 sequences, roughly a quarter of them appearing once. Sequencing input: PBMCs or a T cell subset sorted from them (not recorded which). The receptors derive from an adult woman who had mild COVID-19 (a few samples of this study predate the infection). Cell type and time point are not known. CDR3s include the opening cysteine and the closing phenylalanine or tryptophan. The order of the fields is J gene, V gene, clone size, D gene, CDR3 protein, CDR3 DNA. D genes are given only for firm matches. Clone size appears in some rows only: once, few, many, or a class for an expanded clone.

j_gene: TRBJ2-1
v_gene: TRBV5-6
abundance: few
d_gene: .
CDR3aa: CASSLGKAQFF
CDR3nt: TGTGCCAGCAGCTTGGGAAAGGCTCAGTTCTTC

j_gene: TRBJ1-1
v_gene: TRBV30
abundance: few
d_gene: .
CDR3aa: CALEGGNIEAFF
CDR3nt: TGTGCCCTGGAAGGGGGTAACATTGAAGCTTTCTTT

j_gene: TRBJ2-5
v_gene: TRBV9
abundance: few
d_gene: TRBD1
CDR3aa: CASSAPGTGVQETQYF
CDR3nt: TGTGCCAGCAGCGCCCCCGGGACAGGGGTTCAAGAGACCCAGTACTTC

j_gene: TRBJ2-2
v_gene: TRBV7-9
abundance: .
d_gene: .
CDR3aa: CASTFRGGNTGELFF
CDR3nt: TGTGCCAGCACCTTTCGAGGCGGAAACACCGGGGAGCTGTTTTTT

j_gene: TRBJ2-1
v_gene: TRBV25-1
abundance: .
d_gene: TRBD1
CDR3aa: CASSESPAGTVSYNEQFF
CDR3nt: TGTGCCAGCAGTGAATCTCCGGCCGGGACAGTCTCCTACAATGAGCAGTTCTTC

j_gene: TRBJ2-1
v_gene: TRBV4-1
abundance: .
d_gene: TRBD2
CDR3aa: CASSTTGTSLVNEQFF
CDR3nt: TGCGCCAGCAGCACAACCGGGACTAGCTTAGTGAATGAGCAGTTCTTC

j_gene: TRBJ1-5
v_gene: TRBV27
abundance: few
d_gene: .
CDR3aa: CASSLLGGSPQPQHF
CDR3nt: TGTGCCAGCAGTTTATTGGGGGGAAGTCCCCAGCCCCAGCATTTT

j_gene: TRBJ2-5
v_gene: TRBV24-1
abundance: .
d_gene: TRBD2
CDR3aa: CATSDSSGRTIWETQYF
CDR3nt: TGTGCCACCAGTGATTCTAGCGGGAGGACGATTTGGGAGACCCAGTACTTC

j_gene: TRBJ1-2
v_gene: TRBV29-1
abundance: few
d_gene: TRBD1
CDR3aa: CSAKTGSGYTF
CDR3nt: TGCAGCGCTAAGACAGGGTCTGGCTACACCTTC

j_gene: TRBJ2-1
v_gene: TRBV3-1
abundance: .
d_gene: TRBD2
CDR3aa: CASSQDMASGGLEQFF
CDR3nt: TGTGCCAGCAGCCAAGATATGGCTAGCGGGGGGCTAGAGCAGTTCTTC

j_gene: TRBJ2-7
v_gene: TRBV7-9
abundance: .
d_gene: TRBD1
CDR3aa: CASSLGGQREQYF
CDR3nt: TGTGCCAGCAGCTTAGGGGGACAGCGCGAGCAGTACTTC

j_gene: TRBJ1-4
v_gene: TRBV5-8
abundance: .
d_gene: .
CDR3aa: CASSLSGFNEKLFF
CDR3nt: TGTGCCAGCAGCTTGTCGGGTTTTAATGAAAAACTGTTTTTT

j_gene: TRBJ2-1
v_gene: TRBV11-2
abundance: many
d_gene: .
CDR3aa: CASSSTGSSYNEQFF
CDR3nt: TGTGCCAGCAGCTCTACAGGGAGCTCCTACAATGAGCAGTTCTTC

j_gene: TRBJ2-7
v_gene: TRBV27
abundance: .
d_gene: .
CDR3aa: CASSLFGESYEQYF
CDR3nt: TGTGCCAGCAGTTTATTCGGAGAATCCTACGAGCAGTACTTC

j_gene: TRBJ1-6
v_gene: TRBV20-1
abundance: .
d_gene: TRBD1
CDR3aa: CSAAGTGGPYNSPLHF
CDR3nt: TGCAGTGCCGCGGGGACAGGGGGACCCTATAATTCACCCCTCCACTTT

j_gene: TRBJ1-4
v_gene: TRBV7-9
abundance: .
d_gene: TRBD1
CDR3aa: CASNPGQGGTNEKLFF
CDR3nt: TGTGCCAGCAACCCGGGACAGGGGGGCACTAATGAAAAACTGTTTTTT

j_gene: TRBJ1-2
v_gene: TRBV7-9
abundance: few
d_gene: .
CDR3aa: CASSQSGGGYGYTF
CDR3nt: TGTGCCAGCAGCCAATCTGGAGGGGGCTATGGCTACACCTTC

j_gene: TRBJ2-1
v_gene: TRBV12-3/TRBV12-4
abundance: few
d_gene: TRBD2
CDR3aa: CASAVGGGSGNEQFF
CDR3nt: TGTGCCAGCGCGGTCGGCGGGGGGTCCGGAAATGAGCAGTTCTTC

j_gene: TRBJ1-2
v_gene: TRBV4-1
abundance: few
d_gene: .
CDR3aa: CASSHPGRGDGYTF
CDR3nt: TGCGCCAGCAGCCACCCGGGGAGGGGAGATGGCTACACCTTC

j_gene: TRBJ2-4
v_gene: TRBV7-9
abundance: few
d_gene: .
CDR3aa: CASSLPGMAKNIQYF
CDR3nt: TGTGCCAGCAGCTTACCCGGGATGGCCAAAAACATTCAGTACTTC

j_gene: TRBJ1-2
v_gene: TRBV3-1
abundance: .
d_gene: .
CDR3aa: CASSHGQIKGGYTF
CDR3nt: TGTGCCAGCAGCCACGGGCAGATTAAGGGTGGCTACACCTTC

j_gene: TRBJ2-7
v_gene: TRBV5-1
abundance: .
d_gene: .
CDR3aa: CASRGTASYEQYF
CDR3nt: TGTGCCAGCAGAGGGACTGCCAGCTACGAGCAGTACTTC

j_gene: TRBJ1-1
v_gene: TRBV7-9
abundance: .
d_gene: TRBD1
CDR3aa: CASSLTGGNEAFF
CDR3nt: TGTGCCAGCAGCTTAACAGGGGGGAATGAAGCTTTCTTT

j_gene: TRBJ2-2
v_gene: TRBV11-1
abundance: .
d_gene: .
CDR3aa: CASSLDYGDTEIF
CDR3nt: TGTGCCAGCAGCTTAGACTACGGGGACACCGAGATTTTT

j_gene: TRBJ2-3
v_gene: TRBV5-1
abundance: .
d_gene: TRBD1
CDR3aa: CASSLEKQGSDTQYF
CDR3nt: TGCGCCAGCAGCTTGGAAAAACAGGGGTCAGATACGCAGTATTTT

j_gene: TRBJ1-1
v_gene: TRBV7-2
abundance: few
d_gene: TRBD1
CDR3aa: CASSLGRGQGEAFF
CDR3nt: TGTGCCAGCAGCTTAGGGAGGGGGCAGGGTGAAGCTTTCTTT

j_gene: TRBJ2-5
v_gene: TRBV24-1
abundance: .
d_gene: TRBD1
CDR3aa: CATSDADRGETQYF
CDR3nt: TGTGCCACCAGTGATGCAGACAGGGGCGAGACCCAGTACTTC

j_gene: TRBJ2-2
v_gene: TRBV23-1
abundance: .
d_gene: .
CDR3aa: CASSQSRRTAPGSCFF
CDR3nt: .

j_gene: TRBJ2-1
v_gene: TRBV20-1
abundance: few
d_gene: TRBD2
CDR3aa: CSAMTSSGGSYNEQFF
CDR3nt: TGCAGTGCTATGACCAGTAGCGGGGGCTCCTACAATGAGCAGTTCTTC

j_gene: TRBJ2-3
v_gene: TRBV5-1
abundance: few
d_gene: .
CDR3aa: CASSLSRPGPDTQYF
CDR3nt: TGCGCCAGCAGCTTGTCAAGACCGGGGCCAGATACGCAGTATTTT

j_gene: TRBJ2-2
v_gene: TRBV7-9
abundance: .
d_gene: .
CDR3aa: CASSLLALSGELFF
CDR3nt: TGTGCCAGCAGCTTACTAGCATTGTCCGGGGAGCTGTTTTTT

j_gene: TRBJ2-7
v_gene: TRBV12-3/TRBV12-4
abundance: few
d_gene: TRBD2
CDR3aa: CASSQQRTSGSREQYF
CDR3nt: TGTGCCAGCAGTCAACAACGGACTAGCGGGAGTCGCGAGCAGTACTTC

j_gene: TRBJ2-7
v_gene: TRBV20-1
abundance: few
d_gene: .
CDR3aa: CSARDQSDYEQYF
CDR3nt: TGCAGTGCTAGAGATCAGTCAGACTACGAGCAGTACTTC

j_gene: TRBJ1-3
v_gene: TRBV5-1
abundance: .
d_gene: TRBD1
CDR3aa: CASSSGQYLSGNTIYF
CDR3nt: TGCGCCAGCAGCTCGGGACAGTACCTCTCTGGAAACACCATATATTTT

j_gene: TRBJ1-3
v_gene: TRBV6-6
abundance: .
d_gene: TRBD1
CDR3aa: CASRTGQGNTIYF
CDR3nt: TGTGCCAGCAGGACGGGACAGGGGAACACCATATATTTT

j_gene: TRBJ1-2
v_gene: TRBV7-2
abundance: .
d_gene: TRBD1
CDR3aa: CASSLVRAGGDYGYTF
CDR3nt: TGTGCCAGCAGCTTAGTGCGGGCAGGGGGTGACTATGGCTACACCTTC

j_gene: TRBJ2-5
v_gene: TRBV6-2/TRBV6-3
abundance: .
d_gene: TRBD1
CDR3aa: CASGGTGTVGTQYF
CDR3nt: TGTGCCAGCGGGGGGACAGGGACGGTGGGGACCCAGTACTTC

j_gene: TRBJ2-2
v_gene: TRBV5-1
abundance: .
d_gene: .
CDR3aa: CASSLGGGVTGELFF
CDR3nt: TGCGCCAGCAGCTTGGGCGGCGGGGTCACCGGGGAGCTGTTTTTT

j_gene: TRBJ2-3
v_gene: TRBV6-4
abundance: many
d_gene: TRBD2
CDR3aa: CASSDSSGGGDTQYF
CDR3nt: TGTGCCAGCAGTGACTCGAGCGGGGGTGGGGATACGCAGTATTTT

j_gene: TRBJ1-4
v_gene: TRBV12-3/TRBV12-4
abundance: .
d_gene: TRBD1
CDR3aa: CASRQGRATNEKLFF
CDR3nt: TGTGCCAGCCGACAGGGGAGGGCAACTAATGAAAAACTGTTTTTT

j_gene: TRBJ1-1
v_gene: TRBV7-9
abundance: .
d_gene: .
CDR3aa: CASRSVGGDTEAFF
CDR3nt: TGTGCCAGCAGGTCTGTGGGGGGGGACACTGAAGCTTTCTTT

j_gene: TRBJ1-2
v_gene: TRBV18
abundance: .
d_gene: TRBD1
CDR3aa: CASSRDRDTYGYTF
CDR3nt: TGTGCCAGCAGCCGGGACAGGGATACGTATGGCTACACCTTC

j_gene: TRBJ2-7
v_gene: TRBV6-2/TRBV6-3
abundance: few
d_gene: .
CDR3aa: CASSYVGGTYEQYF
CDR3nt: TGTGCCAGCAGTTACGTCGGGGGCACCTACGAGCAGTACTTC

j_gene: TRBJ2-7
v_gene: TRBV5-1
abundance: .
d_gene: TRBD1
CDR3aa: CASSSLLGTGEGEQYF
CDR3nt: TGCGCCAGCAGCTCCCTGCTTGGGACAGGGGAGGGCGAGCAGTACTTC

j_gene: TRBJ2-1
v_gene: TRBV20-1
abundance: .
d_gene: TRBD2
CDR3aa: CSARPGTSGYNEQFF
CDR3nt: TGCAGTGCTAGACCCGGGACTAGCGGCTACAATGAGCAGTTCTTC

j_gene: TRBJ2-7
v_gene: TRBV20-1
abundance: .
d_gene: TRBD1
CDR3aa: CSARDPTGARDEQYF
CDR3nt: TGCAGTGCTAGAGATCCGACAGGGGCCAGGGACGAGCAGTACTTC

j_gene: TRBJ1-1
v_gene: TRBV20-1
abundance: few
d_gene: .
CDR3aa: CSARELRAQAFF
CDR3nt: TGCAGTGCTAGAGAGTTAAGGGCTCAAGCTTTCTTT

j_gene: TRBJ2-6
v_gene: TRBV5-1
abundance: .
d_gene: .
CDR3aa: CASSLMLGGTTVNVLTF
CDR3nt: TGCGCCAGCAGCTTGATGCTGGGGGGTACCACAGTCAACGTCCTGACTTTC

j_gene: TRBJ2-2
v_gene: TRBV5-1
abundance: .
d_gene: .
CDR3aa: CASSLASASWELFF
CDR3nt: TGCGCCAGCAGCTTGGCTAGCGCTTCCTGGGAGCTGTTTTTT

j_gene: TRBJ1-1
v_gene: TRBV11-3
abundance: few
d_gene: TRBD1
CDR3aa: CASSLRINRGGNTEAFF
CDR3nt: TGTGCCAGCAGCCTCCGCATCAACAGGGGAGGGAACACTGAAGCTTTCTTT

j_gene: TRBJ1-1
v_gene: TRBV6-5
abundance: .
d_gene: .
CDR3aa: CASSYRGLEAFF
CDR3nt: TGTGCCAGCAGTTACCGCGGACTTGAAGCTTTCTTT

j_gene: TRBJ2-5
v_gene: TRBV5-1
abundance: few
d_gene: TRBD2
CDR3aa: CASSFRTSGNQETQYF
CDR3nt: TGCGCCAGCAGCTTCCGGACTAGCGGGAACCAAGAGACCCAGTACTTC

j_gene: TRBJ1-1
v_gene: TRBV29-1
abundance: .
d_gene: .
CDR3aa: CSVVPLDSFEAFF
CDR3nt: TGCAGCGTTGTCCCCCTAGACAGTTTTGAAGCTTTCTTT

j_gene: TRBJ2-7
v_gene: TRBV7-9
abundance: .
d_gene: TRBD1
CDR3aa: CASSLRGDRVSIYEQYF
CDR3nt: TGTGCCAGCAGCTTACGGGGCGACAGGGTCTCCATTTACGAGCAGTACTTC